This T cell receptor (beta chain) appears in the sequencing data of a study of T cell responses to AZD1222 COVID-19 vaccine. Study-level findings and limits: Per reports, nearly half of all spike-specific TCRs target regions that are unmutated in variants. Mapped onto spike, vaccine-associated CD4 TCRs spanned it and were dominant at 160-218 and 743-854. The sample set comprised mostly white British donors with more females, and clonal diversity was possibly underestimated. There were repertoire samples only from the period after the peak T cell response.

As for this clone: Its target is unknown.

This table comes from immunoSEQ multiplex PCR, and its TCRdb copy is limited to in-frame clones, with some not included. The table includes about 120,000 clones, about 90% detected once. The V end was cut by 6 bases, the J end by 4 bases, with 11 bases between. This CDR3 contains 13 residues. Germline assignment: CDR1 LNHDA and CDR2 SQIVND (reference sequence). This sample comprised peripheral blood, obtained 28 days after the second AZD1222 dose. The TCR sequence derives from an adult who received the AZD1222 COVID-19 vaccine. The chain uses TRBV19 and TRBJ2-3; D unclear. The CDR3 DNA follows: TGTGCCAGTAGCGAGCGTGGGGCAGATACGCAGTATTTT. Its protein is CASSERGADTQYF.